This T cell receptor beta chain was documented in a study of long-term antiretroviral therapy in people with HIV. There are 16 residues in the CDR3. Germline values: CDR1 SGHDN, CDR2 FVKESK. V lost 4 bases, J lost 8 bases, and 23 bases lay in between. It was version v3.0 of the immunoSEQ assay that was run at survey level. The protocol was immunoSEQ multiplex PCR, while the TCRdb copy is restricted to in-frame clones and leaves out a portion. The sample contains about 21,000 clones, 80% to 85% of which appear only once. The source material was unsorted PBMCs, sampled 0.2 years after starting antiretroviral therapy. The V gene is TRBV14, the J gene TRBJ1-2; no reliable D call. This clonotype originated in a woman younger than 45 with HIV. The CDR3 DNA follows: TGTGCCAGCAGCCTCCTACCGAGGCCTACGCCTGAGGGCTACACCTTC. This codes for CASSLLPRPTPEGYTF.